This T cell receptor beta chain came from a study of PD-1 blockade in classical Hodgkin lymphoma. The CDR3 length is 14 residues. Germline values: CDR1 MRHNA, CDR2 SNTAGT. Trimming pared 2 bases from V and 5 bases from J, leaving 9 bases between. Libraries were prepared by immunoSEQ multiplex PCR; TCRdb keeps only in-frame clonotypes and omits some of them. The sample lists about 4,300 clones; around three quarters were seen once. Time point reported: cycle 4 day 1 (C4D1), after around six weeks of nivolumab. No patient escaped relapse after autologous stem cell transplantation, and brentuximab vedotin exposure varied. The investigators isolated CD8+ T cells from thawed PBMCs using magnetic negative selection.

The origin of this receptor is a human donor with classical Hodgkin lymphoma. The rearrangement uses TRBV6-4 and TRBJ2-2, with TRBD1 as a possible D gene (6 bases). The material sequenced was CD8+ T cells from blood, taken before the fourth cycle of nivolumab. CDR3 coding DNA: TGTGCCAGCAGTGACGCGAGGGGGACCGGGGAGCTGTTTTTT. Amino acids: CASSDARGTGELFF.